This T cell receptor (beta chain) was identified in a study of blood T cell repertoires in COVID-19. On the study more broadly: Samples taken during acute and convalescent COVID-19 were collected in the United States, Italy and Spain. The analysed material was cDNA or gDNA that came from T cells, B-cell-depleted T cells, or PBMCs.

In the original analysis: Reference gene primer amplification in the assay estimated nucleated cell counts. TCRdb's copy holds only in-frame clones and misses some; the assay was immunoSEQ multiplex PCR. V and J calls and clone size follow that table, whereas D and trimming were derived from the DNA. The table has about 100,000 clones, 88% seen once. CDR1 and CDR2 from the germline V gene are MNHEY and SMNVEV (reference sequence). The ends lost 6 bases at V and 3 bases at J; junction bases unmatched: 18. This CDR3 contains 19 residues. This clone was seen once. The clonotype was recovered from a human donor in a cohort sampled during active COVID-19. The chain carries TRBV27 and TRBJ1-3; 9 nucleotides line up with TRBD1. The sample taken for sequencing was peripheral blood. This CDR3 is CASSCSGTGSKGDGNTIYF. The CDR3 DNA is TGTGCCAGCAGCTGTAGCGGGACAGGGTCTAAGGGGGATGGAAACACCATATATTTT.